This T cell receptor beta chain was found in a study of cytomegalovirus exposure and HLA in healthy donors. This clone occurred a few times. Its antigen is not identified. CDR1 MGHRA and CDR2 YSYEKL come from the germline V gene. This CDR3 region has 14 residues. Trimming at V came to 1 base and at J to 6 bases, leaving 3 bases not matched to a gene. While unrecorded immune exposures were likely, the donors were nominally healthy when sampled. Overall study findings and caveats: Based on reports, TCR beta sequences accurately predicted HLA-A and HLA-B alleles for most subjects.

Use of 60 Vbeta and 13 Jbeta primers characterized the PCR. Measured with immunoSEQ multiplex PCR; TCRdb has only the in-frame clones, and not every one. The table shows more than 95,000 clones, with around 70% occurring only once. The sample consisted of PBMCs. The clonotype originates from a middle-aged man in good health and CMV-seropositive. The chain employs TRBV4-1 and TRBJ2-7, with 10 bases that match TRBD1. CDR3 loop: CASSQGTGGPEQYF. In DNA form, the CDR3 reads TGCGCCAGCAGCCAAGGGACAGGGGGTCCCGAGCAGTACTTC.